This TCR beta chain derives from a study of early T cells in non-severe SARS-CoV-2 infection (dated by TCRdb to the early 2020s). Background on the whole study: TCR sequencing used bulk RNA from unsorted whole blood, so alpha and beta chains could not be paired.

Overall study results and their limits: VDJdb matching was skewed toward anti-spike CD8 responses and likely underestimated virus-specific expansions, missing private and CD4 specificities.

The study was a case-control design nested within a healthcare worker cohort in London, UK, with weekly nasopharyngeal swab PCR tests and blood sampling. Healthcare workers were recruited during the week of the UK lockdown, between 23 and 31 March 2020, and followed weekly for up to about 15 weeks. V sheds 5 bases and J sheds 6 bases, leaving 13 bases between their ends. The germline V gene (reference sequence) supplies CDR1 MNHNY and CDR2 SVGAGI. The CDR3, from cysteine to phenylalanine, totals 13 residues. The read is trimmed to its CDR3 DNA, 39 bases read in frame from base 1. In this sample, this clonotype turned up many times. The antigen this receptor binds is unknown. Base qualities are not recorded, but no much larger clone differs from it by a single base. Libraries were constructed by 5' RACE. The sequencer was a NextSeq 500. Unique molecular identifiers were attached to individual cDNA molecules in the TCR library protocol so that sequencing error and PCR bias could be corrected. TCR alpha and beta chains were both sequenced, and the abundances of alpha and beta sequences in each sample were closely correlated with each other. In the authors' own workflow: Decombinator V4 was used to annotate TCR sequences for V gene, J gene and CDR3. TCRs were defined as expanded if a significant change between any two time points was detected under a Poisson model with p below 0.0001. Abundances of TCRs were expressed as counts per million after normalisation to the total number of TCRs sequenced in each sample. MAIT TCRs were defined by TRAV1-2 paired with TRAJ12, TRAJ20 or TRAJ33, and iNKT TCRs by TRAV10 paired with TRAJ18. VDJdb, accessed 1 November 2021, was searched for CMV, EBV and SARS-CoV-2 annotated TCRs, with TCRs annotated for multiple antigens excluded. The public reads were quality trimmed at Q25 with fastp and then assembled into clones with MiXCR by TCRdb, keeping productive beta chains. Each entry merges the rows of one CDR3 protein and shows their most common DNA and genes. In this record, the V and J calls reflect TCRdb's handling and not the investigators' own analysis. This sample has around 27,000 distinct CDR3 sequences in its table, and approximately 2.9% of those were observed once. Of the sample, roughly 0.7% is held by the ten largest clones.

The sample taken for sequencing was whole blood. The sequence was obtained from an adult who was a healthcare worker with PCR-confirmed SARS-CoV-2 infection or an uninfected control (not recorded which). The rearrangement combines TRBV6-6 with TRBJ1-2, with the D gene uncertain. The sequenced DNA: TGTGCCAGCAGTCCTACGAAGGTTAATGGCTACACCTTC. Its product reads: CASSPTKVNGYTF.